Below are 22 T cell receptor beta chains sequenced from a single sample in a study of blood T cell repertoires in COVID-19. Data came from immunoSEQ multiplex PCR; TCRdb stores just in-frame clones and leaves some out. The repertoire includes about 89,000 clones, 80% of them detected once, and roughly 19% sits in the top ten. The material sequenced was peripheral blood. The receptors originated from a woman older than 75 with acute or convalescent COVID-19.

This clone has a handful of counts. V is TRBV6-5 and J is TRBJ1-2, with a possible D match to TRBD1 (6 bases). The CDR3 consists of 13 residues. Deletions cut 6 bases from V and 6 bases from J, with 14 bases between. CDR1 is MNHEY, CDR2 SVGAGI, per germline. The CDR3 loop is CASSLTGIHGYTF. The CDR3 DNA follows: TGTGCCAGCAGCCTCACAGGGATACATGGCTACACCTTC.

The genes are TRBV5-1 and TRBJ1-2, with D tentatively TRBD1 (6 bases). The germline V gene has CDR1 SGHRS and CDR2 YFSETQ. There are 19 residues in the CDR3. V was pared by 0 bases and J by 8 bases, with 29 bases between. CDR3 nucleotide sequence: TGCGCCAGCAGCTTGGCCCTAATCTCCACCGAGGGGGGGTTTTACGGCTACACCTTC. Translating it yields CASSLALISTEGGFYGYTF.

This clone was recorded a few times. The V call is TRBV12-3 or TRBV12-4, the J call TRBJ1-2; D remains ambiguous. Trimming removed 8 bases from V and 8 bases from J, with 12 bases in between. The CDR3 loop spans 11 amino acids. The CDR3 loop reads CASAENLGYTF. Written as DNA, the CDR3 is TGTGCCAGCGCCGAGAACTTAGGCTACACCTTC.

This chain uses TRBV30 with TRBJ2-7, with 12 positions matching TRBD1. The CDR3 has 14 amino acids. J was trimmed by 6 bases and V by 7 bases; bases with no gene match: 10. The germline CDR1 and CDR2 sequences are GTSNPN and SVGIG (reference sequence). This CDR3 is CAFNAGTGGSEQYF. The CDR3 bases are TGTGCCTTCAACGCCGGGACAGGGGGCAGCGAGCAGTACTTC.

The chain has TRBV12-5 and TRBJ2-7, with 11 positions matching TRBD1. Germline values: CDR1 LGHNT, CDR2 FRNRAP. This CDR3 contains 15 residues. The ends lost 1 base at V and 4 bases at J; junction bases unmatched: 3. This CDR3 reads CASGLGTGGKYEQYF. CDR3 nucleotides: TGTGCTAGTGGTTTGGGGACAGGGGGCAAGTACGAGCAGTACTTC.

This clone occurred a few times. The chain recombines TRBV5-1 with TRBJ1-4, with 10 bases identical to TRBD1. Trimming removed 4 bases from V and 7 bases from J; junction bases left unmatched: 4. The V gene's germline CDR1 is SGHRS and CDR2 YFSETQ. The CDR3 sequence is 14 residues long. The CDR3: CASSRDRGGEKLFF. The DNA of the CDR3 is TGCGCCAGCAGCCGGGACAGGGGAGGTGAAAAACTGTTTTTT. Drawing the rest from reference TRBV5-1 and TRBJ1-4, the complete variable domain is KAGVTQTPRYLIKTRGQQVTLSCSPISGHRSVSWYQQTPGQGLQFLFEYFSETQRNKGNFPGRFSGRQFSNSRSEMNVSTLELGDSALYLCASSRDRGGEKLFFGSGTQLSVL.

The chain carries TRBV18 and TRBJ2-1; D gene uncertain. V lost 3 bases, J lost 8 bases, and 5 bases lay in between. The CDR3 is 11 residues long. Germline loops: CDR1 KGHSH, CDR2 LQKENI. CDR3 DNA: TGTGCCAGCTCACCTGAGGATGAGCAGTTCTTC. It yields the protein CASSPEDEQFF. Full variable domain (rest looked up from reference TRBV18 and TRBJ2-1): NAGVMQNPRHLVRRRGQEARLRCSPMKGHSHVYWYRQLPEEGLKFMVYLQKENIIDESGMPKERFSAEFPKEGPSILRIQQVVRGDSAAYFCASSPEDEQFFGPGTRLTVL.

The V call is TRBV27, the J call TRBJ2-2; no clear D. The germline V and J ends were trimmed by 5 bases and 0 bases, with 7 bases remaining between them. The germline CDR1 and CDR2 sequences are MNHEY and SMNVEV (reference sequence). The CDR3 consists of 14 residues. The CDR3 region is CASSLDTNTGELFF. The CDR3 DNA follows: TGTGCCAGCAGTCTCGACACGAACACCGGGGAGCTGTTTTTT.

V gene TRBV6-5 combines with J gene TRBJ2-5; 9 nucleotides align to TRBD2. CDR1 and CDR2 (germline): MNHEY, SVGAGI. The CDR3 consists of 13 residues. The V gene end was trimmed by 8 bases and the J gene end by 8 bases; junction bases not matched to a gene: 9. CDR3 sequence (DNA): TGTGCCAGCCAGCGGGGGGCCCAAAAAACCCAGTACTTC. Its protein product is CASQRGAQKTQYF.

This clone was recorded once. V and J are TRBV28 and TRBJ1-2; 8 nucleotides agree with TRBD1. This CDR3 has 14 amino acids. V shed 0 bases and J 3 bases; nucleotides not matched to a gene: 0. Germline loops: CDR1 MDHEN, CDR2 SYDVKM. In nucleotides, the CDR3 is TGTGCCAGCAGTTTATGGGACAGGGACTATGGCTACACCTTC. As protein: CASSLWDRDYGYTF.

This rearrangement joins TRBV30 to TRBJ2-7; 7 bases line up with TRBD2. Trimming removed 3 bases from V and 4 bases from J; junction bases left unmatched: 12. The CDR3 length is 15 residues. In germline, CDR1 is GTSNPN, CDR2 SVGIG (reference sequence). The CDR3 coding sequence is TGTGCCTGGAGAAATCGGGGAGGGATCGCGTACGAGCAGTACTTC. Amino acids: CAWRNRGGIAYEQYF.

The J gene is TRBJ1-1, the V gene TRBV11-2; possible D gene TRBD1, 5 bases. The CDR3 is 13 residues long. The V end lost 2 bases, the J end lost 7 bases, and 11 bases lay between the germline ends. The germline gives CDR1 SGHAT, CDR2 FQNNGV. CDR3 DNA: TGTGCCAGCAGCTTAAACAGGATAGGTGAAGCTTTCTTT. This codes for CASSLNRIGEAFF.

The chain recombines TRBV7-9 with TRBJ1-4; 9 bases are shared with TRBD1. CDR1 and CDR2 (germline): SEHNR, FQNEAQ (reference sequence). The CDR3 is 15 residues long. With 3 bases clipped from V and 4 bases from J, the junction kept 3 bases outside the gene matches. This chain's CDR3 is CASSLGQGINEKLFF. The CDR3 nucleotides are TGTGCCAGCAGCTTGGGACAGGGAATTAATGAAAAACTGTTTTTT.

This clone has just a few counts. This CDR3 is CASSPGLAGGPSEQFF. The CDR3 DNA reads TGTGCCAGCTCACCCGGACTAGCGGGGGGGCCAAGTGAGCAGTTCTTC. The J gene is TRBJ2-1, the V gene TRBV18; 15 bases align to TRBD2. This CDR3 is built from 16 residues. With 3 bases clipped from V and 9 bases from J, the junction kept 6 bases outside the gene matches. CDR1 and CDR2 from the germline V gene are KGHSH and LQKENI. Full variable domain (missing parts from reference TRBV18 and TRBJ2-1): NAGVMQNPRHLVRRRGQEARLRCSPMKGHSHVYWYRQLPEEGLKFMVYLQKENIIDESGMPKERFSAEFPKEGPSILRIQQVVRGDSAAYFCASSPGLAGGPSEQFFGPGTRLTVL.

This chain uses TRBV18 with TRBJ2-7; D possibly corresponds to TRBD1 (5 bases). Trimming took off 3 bases at V and 3 bases at J, with 9 bases between the two ends. The CDR3 spans 13 residues. The germline V gene encodes CDR1 KGHSH and CDR2 LQKENI. CDR3 in amino acids: CASSPSGIYEQYF. CDR3 in DNA: TGTGCCAGCTCACCTTCAGGGATCTACGAGCAGTACTTC.

This sequence joins TRBV2 and TRBJ2-2; 7 bases map to TRBD2. Germline V CDR1 and CDR2: SNHLY, FYNNEI. V dropped 2 bases and J dropped 7; count of bases not matched to a gene: 7. The CDR3 consists of 15 residues. As DNA, the CDR3 is TGTGCCAGCAGTGAACAAGGTCGGACTAGCGGGGAGCTGTTTTTT. Its protein is CASSEQGRTSGELFF.

This clone has a handful of counts. The chain uses TRBV3-1 (or the pseudogene TRBV3-2) and TRBJ2-1; possible D gene TRBD2, 7 bases. The CDR3 totals 17 residues. The V end was cut by 2 bases, the J end by 3 bases, with 17 bases between. Germline loops: CDR1 LGHDT, CDR2 YNNKEL (reference sequence). CDR3 in amino acids: CASSQRRGRDFYNEQFF. DNA of the CDR3: TGTGCCAGCAGCCAACGAAGGGGGAGGGACTTCTACAATGAGCAGTTCTTC.

This clone was detected a few times. The rearrangement joins TRBV7-2 to TRBJ2-7; D might be TRBD2 (5 bases). This CDR3 comprises 15 residues. The V end lost 1 base, the J end lost 6 bases, and 16 bases lay between the germline ends. The germline CDR1 and CDR2 sequences are SGHTA and FQGNSA. CDR3 protein: CASSLDGLATVEQYF. The CDR3 DNA follows: TGTGCCAGCAGCTTAGATGGTCTAGCTACGGTCGAGCAGTACTTC.

This rearrangement joins TRBV4-1 to TRBJ2-3; 9 nucleotides agree with TRBD2. The V and J ends lost 4 bases and 2 bases, in that order; junction bases with no gene match: 13. Germline V gene lookup returns CDR1 MGHRA and CDR2 YSYEKL. This CDR3 has 18 residues. CDR3 in DNA: TGCGCCAGCAGCCCCTTAGCGGGGGCCCTTCGTTTCACAGATACGCAGTATTTT. It is translated as CASSPLAGALRFTDTQYF.

The chain links TRBV29-1 to TRBJ1-2, with D possibly matching TRBD1 (5 bases). Looked up from germline, CDR1 is SQVTM and CDR2 is ANQGSEA. V was shortened by 5 bases and J by 6 bases, with 10 bases between the two germline ends. The CDR3 runs 11 residues. CDR3: CSVSGGDGYTF. CDR3 DNA: TGCAGCGTTTCCGGGGGGGATGGCTACACCTTC.

The chain employs TRBV19 and TRBJ2-4; TRBD1 aligns across 9 bases. V shed 3 bases, J shed 2 bases, and the junction held 8 bases outside the gene matches. The CDR3 runs 17 residues. CDR1 and CDR2 from the germline V gene are LNHDA and SQIVND (reference sequence). CDR3 bases: TGTGCCAGTAGTATCATGGGGACAGGGTTGACCAAAAACATTCAGTACTTC. Amino acids: CASSIMGTGLTKNIQYF. Full variable domain (remainder filled in from reference TRBV19 and TRBJ2-4): DGGITQSPKYLFRKEGQNVTLSCEQNLNHDAMYWYRQDPGQGLRLIYYSQIVNDFQKGDIAEGYSVSREKKESFPLTVTSAQKNPTAFYLCASSIMGTGLTKNIQYFGAGTRLSVL.

V gene TRBV30 combines with J gene TRBJ1-2; 7 bases are a match to TRBD1. V shed 4 bases and J 6 bases; nucleotides not matched to a gene: 20. Germline V gene data show CDR1 as GTSNPN and CDR2 as SVGIG (reference sequence). This CDR3 spans 17 amino acids. CDR3 in DNA: TGTGCCTGGACCGGATCGGACCACAGGGGAGTCGGTCATGGCTACACCTTC. Translating it yields CAWTGSDHRGVGHGYTF. Filled out from reference TRBV30 and TRBJ1-2, the complete variable domain reads SQTIHQWPATLVQPVGSPLSLECTVEGTSNPNLYWYRQAAGRGLQLLFYSVGIGQISSEVPQNLSASRPQDRQFILSSKKLLLSDSGFYLCAWTGSDHRGVGHGYTFGSGTRLTVV.